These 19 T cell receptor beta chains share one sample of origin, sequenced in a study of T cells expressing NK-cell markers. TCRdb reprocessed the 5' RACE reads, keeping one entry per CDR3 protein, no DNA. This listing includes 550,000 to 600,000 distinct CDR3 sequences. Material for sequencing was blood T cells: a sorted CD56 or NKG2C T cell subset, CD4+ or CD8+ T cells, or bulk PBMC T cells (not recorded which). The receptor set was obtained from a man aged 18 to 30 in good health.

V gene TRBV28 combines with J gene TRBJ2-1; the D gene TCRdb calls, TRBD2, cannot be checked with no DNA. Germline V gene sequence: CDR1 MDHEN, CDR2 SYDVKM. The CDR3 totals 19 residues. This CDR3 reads CASSPRLQREGLRSNEQFF.

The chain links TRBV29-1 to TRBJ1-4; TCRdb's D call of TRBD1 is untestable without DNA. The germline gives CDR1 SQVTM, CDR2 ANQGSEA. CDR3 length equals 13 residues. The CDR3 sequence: CSVFQGANEKLFF.

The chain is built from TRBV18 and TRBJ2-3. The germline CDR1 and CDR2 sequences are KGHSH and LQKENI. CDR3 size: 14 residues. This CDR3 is CASSTGGGTDTQYF.

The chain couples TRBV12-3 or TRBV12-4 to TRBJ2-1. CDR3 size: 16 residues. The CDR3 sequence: CASSPYLGSSNNEQFF.

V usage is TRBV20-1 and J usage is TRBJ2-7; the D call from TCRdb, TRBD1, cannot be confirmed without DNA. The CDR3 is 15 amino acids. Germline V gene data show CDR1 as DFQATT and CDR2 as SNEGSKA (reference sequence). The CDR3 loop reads CSAPRPTGSGNEQYF.

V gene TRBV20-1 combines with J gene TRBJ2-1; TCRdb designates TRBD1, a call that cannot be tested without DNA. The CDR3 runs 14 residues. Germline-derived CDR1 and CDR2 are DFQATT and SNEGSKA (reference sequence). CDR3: CSASSQGGLNEQFF.

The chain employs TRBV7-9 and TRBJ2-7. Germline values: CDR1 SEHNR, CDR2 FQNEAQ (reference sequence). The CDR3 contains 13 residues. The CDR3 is CASSLATTTEQYF. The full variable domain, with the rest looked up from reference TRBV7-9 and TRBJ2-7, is DTGVSQNPRHKITKRGQNVTFRCDPISEHNRLYWYRQTLGQGPEFLTYFQNEAQLEKSRLLSDRFSAERPKGSFSTLEIQRTEQGDSAMYLCASSLATTTEQYFGPGTRLTVT.

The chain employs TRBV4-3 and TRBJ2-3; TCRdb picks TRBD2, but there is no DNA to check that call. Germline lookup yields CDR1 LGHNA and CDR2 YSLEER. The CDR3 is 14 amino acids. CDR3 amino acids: CASNRDLFTDTQYF.

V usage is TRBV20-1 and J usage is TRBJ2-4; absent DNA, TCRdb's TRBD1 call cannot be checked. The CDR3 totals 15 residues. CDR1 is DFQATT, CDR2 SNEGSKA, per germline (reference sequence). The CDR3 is CSARGQGLGKNIQYF.

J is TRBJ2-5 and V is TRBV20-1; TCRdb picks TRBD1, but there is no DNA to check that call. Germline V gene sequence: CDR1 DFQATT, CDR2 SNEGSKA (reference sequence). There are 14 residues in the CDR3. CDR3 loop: CSAGSGTGEETQYF.

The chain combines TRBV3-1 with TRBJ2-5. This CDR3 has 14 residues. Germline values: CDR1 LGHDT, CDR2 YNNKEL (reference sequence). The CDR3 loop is CASSQDSRSETQYF.

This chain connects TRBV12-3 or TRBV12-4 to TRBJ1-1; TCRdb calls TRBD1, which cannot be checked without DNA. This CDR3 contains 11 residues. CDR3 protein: CASSLTGEAFF.

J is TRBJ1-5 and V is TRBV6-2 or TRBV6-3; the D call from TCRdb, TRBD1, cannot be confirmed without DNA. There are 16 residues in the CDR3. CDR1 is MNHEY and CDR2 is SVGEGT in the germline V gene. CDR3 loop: CASSAPGQGAAQPQHF.

CDR3 in amino acids: CASRDGRAGIQYF. The V gene is TRBV12-3 or TRBV12-4, the J gene TRBJ2-4; TCRdb calls TRBD2, which cannot be checked without DNA. This CDR3 comprises 13 residues.

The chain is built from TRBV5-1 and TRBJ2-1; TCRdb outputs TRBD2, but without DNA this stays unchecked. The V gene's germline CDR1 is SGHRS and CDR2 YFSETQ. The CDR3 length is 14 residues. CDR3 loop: CASSPQGGHNEQFF.

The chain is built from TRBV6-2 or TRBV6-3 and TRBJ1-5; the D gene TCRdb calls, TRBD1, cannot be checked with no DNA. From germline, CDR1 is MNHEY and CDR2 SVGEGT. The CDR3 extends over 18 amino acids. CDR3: CASSWSPGTRGSNQPQHF.

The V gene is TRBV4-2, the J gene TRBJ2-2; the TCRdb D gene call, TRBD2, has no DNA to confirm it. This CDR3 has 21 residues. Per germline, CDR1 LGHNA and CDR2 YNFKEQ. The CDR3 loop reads CASSQEGPGLAGGGSTGELFF.

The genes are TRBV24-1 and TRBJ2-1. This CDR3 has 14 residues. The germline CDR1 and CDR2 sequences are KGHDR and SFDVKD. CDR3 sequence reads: CATSDPTVYNEQFF.

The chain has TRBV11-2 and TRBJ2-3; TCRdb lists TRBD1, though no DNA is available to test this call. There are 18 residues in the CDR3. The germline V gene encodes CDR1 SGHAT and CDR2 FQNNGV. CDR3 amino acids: CASSKGYRGRSSTDTQYF.